This passage covers 31 T cell receptor beta chains from one sample sequenced in a study of T cell responses to AZD1222 COVID-19 vaccine. Here immunoSEQ multiplex PCR was the method, and the copy in TCRdb shows in-frame clones only, minus some. Of some 140,000 clones in the sample, roughly 93% were seen once. The sample here was peripheral blood, taken on day 0 of AZD1222 vaccination. The source is an adult in good health.

The chain employs TRBV20-1 and TRBJ1-2; D gene uncertain. Germline values: CDR1 DFQATT, CDR2 SNEGSKA (reference sequence). V was clipped by 3 bases and J by 4 bases, with 6 bases between them. This CDR3 contains 11 residues. Here the CDR3 reads CSARQPYGYTF. The DNA for the CDR3 is TGCAGTGCTAGGCAGCCCTATGGCTACACCTTC.

This rearrangement joins TRBV6-5 to TRBJ2-1; no definite D call. V was clipped by 4 bases and J by 8 bases, with 12 bases between them. Germline lookup yields CDR1 MNHEY and CDR2 SVGAGI. The CDR3 covers 13 residues. Here the CDR3 reads CASSSSVGDEQFF. For the CDR3, the DNA is TGTGCCAGCAGTTCCAGCGTGGGCGATGAGCAGTTCTTC.

This rearrangement joins TRBV7-9 to TRBJ2-2; 11 bases are a match to TRBD2. CDR1 is SEHNR, CDR2 FQNEAQ, per germline (reference sequence). The V and J ends lost 5 bases and 5 bases, in that order; junction bases with no gene match: 7. The CDR3 covers 16 residues. The CDR3: CASSPLAGVDTGELFF. CDR3 sequence (DNA): TGTGCCAGCAGCCCACTAGCGGGAGTCGATACCGGGGAGCTGTTTTTT.

This clone was counted a single time. The V gene is TRBV28, the J gene TRBJ1-2, with TRBD1 identical over 7 bases. Germline V gene lookup returns CDR1 MDHEN and CDR2 SYDVKM. V shed 9 bases, J shed 8 bases, and the junction held 12 bases outside the gene matches. CDR3 length: 13 amino acids. CDR3 amino acids: CASTRTGGGGYTF. CDR3 coding DNA: TGTGCCAGTACCAGGACAGGCGGAGGCGGCTACACCTTC.

This clone was observed once. This sequence joins TRBV11-2 and TRBJ2-7; no clear D gene. The CDR3 has 13 residues. V lost 2 bases, J lost 0 bases, and 5 bases lay in between. Germline V gives CDR1 SGHAT, CDR2 FQNNGV. Written as DNA, the CDR3 is TGTGCCAGCAGCTTACACCTCTCCTACGAGCAGTACTTC. Translation: CASSLHLSYEQYF.

This clone was recorded only once. This sequence joins TRBV28 and TRBJ2-1; a weak D match, TRBD2 (6 bases). Trimming removed 4 bases from V and 7 bases from J, with 11 bases in between. CDR1 is MDHEN, CDR2 SYDVKM, per germline. This CDR3 has 13 amino acids. CDR3: CASSYSGTNEQFF. DNA of the CDR3: TGTGCCAGCAGTTATTCAGGGACTAATGAGCAGTTCTTC.

The J gene is TRBJ1-6, the V gene TRBV7-6; maybe TRBD1 (5 bases). The CDR3 length is 15 residues. The V gene's germline CDR1 is SGHVS and CDR2 FNYEAQ. V was shortened by 5 bases and J by 10 bases, with 18 bases between the two germline ends. CDR3 DNA sequence: TGTGCCAGCAGCCTTAGGGAGACAGAAACATCACCCCTCCACTTT. It specifies CASSLRETETSPLHF.

The rearrangement joins TRBV10-2 to TRBJ2-5; D gene unclear. The CDR3 is made up of 13 amino acids. Trimming took 2 bases from V and 4 from J, leaving 8 bases between them. In germline, CDR1 is WSHSY, CDR2 SAAADI. The CDR3 spells CASSEGVGETQYF. The CDR3 region has the DNA TGCGCCAGCAGTGAGGGGGTGGGAGAGACCCAGTACTTC.

V is TRBV18 and J is TRBJ2-1; D is undetermined. The germline V gene has CDR1 KGHSH and CDR2 LQKENI. The germline V and J ends were trimmed by 5 bases and 5 bases, with 1 base remaining between them. CDR3 length: 10 amino acids. The CDR3 region has the DNA TGTGCCAGCTCAGACAATGAGCAGTTCTTC. It is translated as CASSDNEQFF.

The rearrangement uses TRBV7-2 and TRBJ2-7, with 7 bases fitting TRBD1. V shed 5 bases, J shed 0 bases, and the junction held 4 bases outside the gene matches. Germline V CDR1 and CDR2: SGHTA, FQGNSA. The CDR3 contains 14 residues. The CDR3 is CASSPDRDSYEQYF. The CDR3 nucleotides are TGTGCCAGCAGCCCCGACAGGGACTCCTACGAGCAGTACTTC.

The chain is built from TRBV10-2 and TRBJ1-1; D remains ambiguous. V lost 6 bases and J 1 base, leaving 12 bases between the germline ends. The CDR3 runs to 14 residues. Germline V CDR1 and CDR2: WSHSY, SAAADI. The CDR3 region is CASRRADQNTEAFF. The CDR3 nucleotides read TGCGCCAGCAGGCGGGCAGACCAGAACACTGAAGCTTTCTTT.

The chain has TRBV7-2 and TRBJ2-5; TRBD2 matches 10 bases. The germline V gene encodes CDR1 SGHTA and CDR2 FQGNSA. Germline trimming cut 7 bases from V and 5 bases from J; bases unmatched to any gene: 4. The CDR3 runs to 13 residues. CDR3 coding DNA: TGTGCCAGCATCTTTAGCGGGAGGGAGACCCAGTACTTC. Translating gives CASIFSGRETQYF. The complete variable domain, with remaining parts taken from reference TRBV7-2 and TRBJ2-5, reads GAGVSQSPSNKVTEKGKDVELRCDPISGHTALYWYRQSLGQGLEFLIYFQGNSAPDKSGLPSDRFSAERTGGSVSTLTIQRTQQEDSAVYLCASIFSGRETQYFGPGTRLLVL.

The chain combines TRBV7-9 with TRBJ2-3; D gene unclear. CDR1 is SEHNR and CDR2 is FQNEAQ in the germline V gene (reference sequence). This CDR3 is 14 amino acids long. V was cut by 5 bases and J by 0 bases, with 9 bases left in between. This chain's CDR3 is CASSLTASTDTQYF. Written as DNA, the CDR3 is TGTGCCAGCAGCCTAACGGCGAGCACAGATACGCAGTATTTT.

The chain recombines TRBV12-3 or TRBV12-4 with TRBJ2-1; no firm D call. This CDR3 spans 11 amino acids. V was cut by 6 bases and J by 14 bases, with 14 bases left in between. CDR3 coding DNA: TGTGCCAGCAGCCTGACTCCCGCGAAGTTCTTC. Protein sequence: CASSLTPAKFF.

Only one count was recorded for this clone. This chain joins TRBV7-6 and TRBJ2-7, with D maybe TRBD1 (8 bases). The CDR3 extends over 16 amino acids. Trimming left V 4 bases short and J 2 bases short, with 18 bases between. Germline V lookup: CDR1 SGHVS, CDR2 FNYEAQ. For the CDR3, the DNA is TGTGCCAGCAGCTCTATACGGACAGGGAGGGCCTACGAGCAGTACTTC. As protein: CASSSIRTGRAYEQYF.

This chain uses TRBV10-3 with TRBJ1-1; the match to TRBD1 covers 11 bases. CDR1 ENHRY and CDR2 SYGVKD come from the germline V gene. V was clipped by 6 bases and J by 5 bases; unmatched bases: 5. The CDR3 is 14 residues long. The CDR3 region is CAISKGQGGTEAFF. The CDR3 DNA sequence: TGTGCCATCAGCAAGGGACAGGGGGGTACTGAAGCTTTCTTT.

This chain connects TRBV29-1 to TRBJ2-7; D unresolved. In germline, CDR1 is SQVTM, CDR2 ANQGSEA. The CDR3 sequence is 10 residues long. With 0 bases removed from V and 8 bases from J, the gap between germline ends came to 5 bases. This CDR3 is CSVEDVQQYF. CDR3 coding DNA: TGCAGCGTTGAAGATGTCCAGCAGTACTTC.

The rearrangement links TRBV30 to TRBJ1-6, with D tentatively TRBD1 (5 bases). The V and J ends lost 2 bases and 7 bases respectively, with 12 bases between them. Germline V gives CDR1 GTSNPN, CDR2 SVGIG (reference sequence). This CDR3 comprises 14 residues. The DNA of the CDR3 is TGTGCCTGGAGTACCGGGACGGAGAATTCACCCCTCCACTTT. Protein sequence: CAWSTGTENSPLHF.

The V and J genes are TRBV2 and TRBJ1-5, with a possible D match to TRBD1 (6 bases). CDR3 length equals 15 residues. CDR1 is SNHLY and CDR2 is FYNNEI in the germline V gene. V lost 0 bases and J lost 6, with 12 bases in between. The DNA of the CDR3 is TGTGCCAGCAGTGAAGCACAGGGTATAGGTCAGCCCCAGCATTTT. Encoded protein: CASSEAQGIGQPQHF. Complete variable domain (other parts from reference TRBV2 and TRBJ1-5): EPEVTQTPSHQVTQMGQEVILRCVPISNHLYFYWYRQILGQKVEFLVSFYNNEISEKSEIFDDQFSVERPDGSNFTLKIRSTKLEDSAMYFCASSEAQGIGQPQHFGDGTRLSIL.

The gene calls are TRBV11-2 and TRBJ2-5, with 15 bases lining up with TRBD2. CDR3 length equals 17 residues. Per the germline V gene, CDR1 is SGHAT and CDR2 is FQNNGV. The V gene end was trimmed by 5 bases and the J gene end by 1 base; junction bases not matched to a gene: 5. CDR3 bases: TGTGCCAGCAGCCCGGGACTAGCGGGAGGCACCCAAGAGACCCAGTACTTC. This gives the protein CASSPGLAGGTQETQYF.

The chain links TRBV12-5 to TRBJ2-3; possibly TRBD2 for D (5 bases). The CDR3 loop spans 15 amino acids. V was cut by 5 bases and J by 10 bases, with 22 bases left in between. CDR1 LGHNT and CDR2 FRNRAP come from the germline V gene. The CDR3 loop is CASGIGLDRTSAQYF. The CDR3 bases are TGTGCTAGTGGTATAGGACTTGATAGAACCTCTGCGCAGTATTTT. Variable domain in full (rest from reference TRBV12-5 and TRBJ2-3): DARVTQTPRHKVTEMGQEVTMRCQPILGHNTVFWYRQTMMQGLELLAYFRNRAPLDDSGMPKDRFSAEMPDATLATLKIQPSEPRDSAVYFCASGIGLDRTSAQYFGPGTRLTVL.

This clone has a handful of counts. V usage is TRBV2 and J usage is TRBJ2-1; D is ambiguous. The CDR3 totals 14 residues. Per the germline V gene, CDR1 is SNHLY and CDR2 is FYNNEI. Trimming removed 6 bases from V and 5 bases from J, with 14 bases in between. The CDR3 sequence is CASSAELRHNEQFF. As DNA, the CDR3 is TGTGCCAGCAGCGCCGAACTAAGACACAATGAGCAGTTCTTC.

V and J are TRBV9 and TRBJ2-2; TRBD1 matches at 8 bases. Germline values: CDR1 SGDLS, CDR2 YYNGEE. The CDR3 is made up of 16 amino acids. V lost 4 bases, J lost 3 bases, and 8 bases stayed unmatched. CDR3 sequence (DNA): TGTGCCAGCAGCCGACAGGGGTCGCTTGACACCGGGGAGCTGTTTTTT. This codes for CASSRQGSLDTGELFF.

This chain uses TRBV19 with TRBJ2-3, with TRBD2 identical over 8 bases. J gave up 5 bases and V 1 base, and 17 bases lay outside the gene matches. This CDR3 contains 19 residues. Germline CDR1 is LNHDA and CDR2 is SQIVND (reference sequence). The DNA for the CDR3 is TGTGCCAGTAGTATAGCTCTACTTACCTCCGGGGGGGAGCGAGATACGCAGTATTTT. It translates to CASSIALLTSGGERDTQYF.

The chain is built from TRBV19 and TRBJ1-2; 8 nucleotides align to TRBD1. With 5 bases clipped from V and 1 base from J, the junction kept 6 bases outside the gene matches. CDR1 is LNHDA and CDR2 is SQIVND in the germline V gene (reference sequence). CDR3 length: 15 amino acids. This chain's CDR3 is CASSPYGQGNYGYTF. CDR3 bases: TGTGCCAGTAGTCCCTACGGACAGGGTAACTATGGCTACACCTTC.

V and J are TRBV28 and TRBJ2-7; 8 nucleotides match TRBD1. The CDR3 totals 13 residues. Trimming took 2 bases from V and 6 from J; bases not matched to a gene: 3. The V gene's germline CDR1 is MDHEN and CDR2 SYDVKM. The CDR3 is CASSLQGATEQYF. The CDR3 nucleotides read TGTGCCAGCAGTTTACAGGGGGCCACCGAGCAGTACTTC.

V gene TRBV4-1 combines with J gene TRBJ2-3; D ambiguous. The CDR3 covers 15 residues. Trimming left V 4 bases short and J 1 base short, with 12 bases between. Looked up from germline, CDR1 is MGHRA and CDR2 is YSYEKL. The CDR3 loop reads CASSPGPIRTDTQYF. CDR3 DNA sequence: TGCGCCAGCAGCCCAGGACCGATTCGCACAGATACGCAGTATTTT.

The chain employs TRBV12-3 or TRBV12-4 and TRBJ1-5; 8 bases fit TRBD1. The CDR3 contains 13 residues. The V and J ends lost 9 bases and 2 bases, in that order; junction bases with no gene match: 3. CDR3 sequence reads: CASADRGNQPQHF. The CDR3 bases are TGTGCCAGTGCGGACAGGGGCAATCAGCCCCAGCATTTT.

The gene calls are TRBV19 and TRBJ2-1, with TRBD2 matching over 7 bases. After removal of 5 bases from V and 4 bases from J, the junction contained 5 bases not matched to a gene. Germline V gene sequence: CDR1 LNHDA, CDR2 SQIVND (reference sequence). The CDR3 consists of 14 residues. CDR3 sequence: CASSDSGTYNEQFF. Written as DNA, the CDR3 is TGTGCCAGTAGTGACAGCGGGACTTACAATGAGCAGTTCTTC.

DNA of the CDR3: TGTGCCAGCAGTAGGGACAGAGACACTGAAGCTTTCTTT. This translates into CASSRDRDTEAFF. This sequence joins TRBV6-4 and TRBJ1-1, with 7 bases lining up with TRBD1. The CDR3 spans 13 residues. Unmatched junction bases numbered 3, after V lost 5 bases and J lost 3 bases. Germline CDR1 MRHNA, CDR2 SNTAGT.

This chain joins TRBV6-5 and TRBJ1-2, with 7 positions matching TRBD1. J lost 7 bases, V lost 7 bases, and 15 bases had no gene match. Per germline, CDR1 MNHEY and CDR2 SVGAGI. There are 15 residues in the CDR3. The CDR3 coding sequence is TGTGCCAGCACCTCCGACAGGGACACGGCGCGTGGCTACACCTTC. It specifies CASTSDRDTARGYTF.